This is a list of T cell receptor beta chains from one sample in a study of CD8 T cells in ankylosing spondylitis. TCRdb redid the calling of the 5' RACE reads with MiXCR, one entry per CDR3 protein. The sample shows a few hundred thousand distinct CDR3 sequences, 20% to 25% of them seen only once. The sample was blood, either unsorted or a sorted T cell fraction (not recorded which). Receptor source: a male donor with ankylosing spondylitis. The conserved cysteine and the conserved F or W are not part of the CDR3 here. A D gene is named only where the DNA matches it firmly.

TRBJ1-4 | TRBD1 | TRBV4-2 | ASSQETIGGLAGGEKLF
TRBJ2-1 | NA | TRBV3-1 | ASSQGLINEQF
TRBJ2-1 | TRBD2 | TRBV12-5 | ASGYTSGVYNEQF
TRBJ1-2 | NA | TRBV12-3/TRBV12-4 | ASTTTVAGYGYT
TRBJ2-2 | NA | TRBV18 | ASSPPTGSRELF
TRBJ1-5 | NA | TRBV7-9 | ASSPAGIHQPQH
TRBJ2-7 | TRBD2 | TRBV2 | ASSVPFRLAGVYEQY
TRBJ1-1 | NA | TRBV18 | ASSPMVFSANTEAF
TRBJ2-3 | NA | TRBV4-3 | ASSQDTSRDTQY
TRBJ2-3 | NA | TRBV28 | ASSLRSGFGTREADTQY
TRBJ2-1 | NA | TRBV7-3 | ASSLTDNEQF
TRBJ2-1 | NA | TRBV11-1 | ASSFRVSSYNEQF
TRBJ2-2 | TRBD1 | TRBV5-6 | ASSPQTGGITGELF
TRBJ2-7 | NA | TRBV5-1 | ASSGLSLTSPGEQY
TRBJ2-3 | NA | TRBV11-2 | ASSLGDMWGSSPSTDTQY
TRBJ2-1 | TRBD1 | TRBV7-6 | ASSNRDRALVNEQF
TRBJ2-7 | NA | TRBV5-1 | ASSQSTGGYEQY
TRBJ2-1 | NA | TRBV19 | ASTATSHYNEQF
TRBJ2-7 | TRBD2 | TRBV7-9 | ASSPPILAGVLGEQY
TRBJ1-2 | NA | TRBV4-2 | ASSQDGNYGYT
TRBJ2-1 | TRBD1 | TRBV28 | ASSLDRGWDNEQF
TRBJ2-5 | NA | TRBV11-2 | ASSLDLIQETQY
TRBJ2-6 | TRBD1 | TRBV7-6 | ASSPGQGAITGANVLT
TRBJ1-6 | TRBD1 | TRBV7-9 | ASSRGQGTYNSPLH
TRBJ2-3 | NA | TRBV2 | ASSAGGSTDTQY
TRBJ2-2 | TRBD2 | TRBV29-1 | SVSGLAGGAGELF
TRBJ2-1 | NA | TRBV20-1 | SARGTGALSYNEQF
TRBJ1-5 | NA | TRBV20-1 | SARDRDRFSQPQH
TRBJ1-3 | NA | TRBV18 | ASSPAGTTGNTIY
TRBJ1-5 | TRBD1 | TRBV4-1 | ASSRQGPGQALYQPQH
TRBJ2-1 | NA | TRBV2 | ASSAVEVAFTEQF
TRBJ2-1 | NA | TRBV21-1 | ASSNSGGRYNEQF
TRBJ2-7 | NA | TRBV14 | ASSRIALSTGTSYEQY
TRBJ1-1 | NA | TRBV7-9 | ASSFTMNTEAF
TRBJ2-5 | TRBD2 | TRBV7-3 | ASSTSGRETQY
TRBJ2-7 | NA | TRBV29-1 | SVVRSSYEQY
TRBJ2-3 | TRBD1 | TRBV7-3 | ASSLSDRAGDTQY
TRBJ1-2 | NA | TRBV5-1 | ASSFQQGSGYT
TRBJ2-1 | TRBD2 | TRBV10-3 | AIRVPGTSGGHLSYNEQF
TRBJ2-7 | TRBD1 | TRBV27 | ASSFRTGSHEQY
TRBJ1-6 | NA | TRBV5-1 | ASSLDGTGSPLH
TRBJ2-7 | TRBD1 | TRBV29-1 | SVVVWAGGLREQY
TRBJ2-7 | NA | TRBV7-2 | ASSLVSLGGYEQY
TRBJ2-3 | TRBD2 | TRBV20-1 | SARSAGGPADTQY
TRBJ2-7 | NA | TRBV11-3 | ASSQVTGREQY
TRBJ2-7 | NA | TRBV7-9 | ASSSWEAIFHEQY
TRBJ2-3 | TRBD2 | TRBV20-1 | SARVPGLAVDTQY
TRBJ2-2 | TRBD1 | TRBV7-3 | ASSSGTARNTGELF
TRBJ2-7 | NA | TRBV29-1 | SVEGGRDEQY
TRBJ1-3 | TRBD1 | TRBV9 | ASSVDRAGNTIY
TRBJ2-2 | TRBD2 | TRBV29-1 | SGLFRGRGAGELF
TRBJ2-5 | TRBD2 | TRBV6-5 | ASSYSTSGRAGETQY
TRBJ1-2 | NA | TRBV4-2 | ASSESGLEHYGYT
TRBJ2-7 | NA | TRBV28 | ASSFPSMTRNSYEQY
TRBJ1-5 | NA | TRBV12-3/TRBV12-4 | ASSFGRNNQPQH
TRBJ2-7 | TRBD2 | TRBV3-1 | ASSQGVGLAGVYEQY
TRBJ1-5 | NA | TRBV28 | ASTLPGNQPQH